The 5 T cell receptor beta chains listed next were all sequenced from one sample in a study of T cells after yellow fever vaccination. TCRdb used MiXCR to reprocess the 5' RACE reads, holding one entry per CDR3 protein. Counted here are tens of thousands of distinct CDR3 sequences, roughly 7.3% occurring once; the ten biggest clones make up roughly 27%. The starting material was CD8+ T cells sorted from PBMCs, obtained more than 13 days after the first yellow fever vaccination. The source is a man between 18 and 29 years old who received the YFV17D yellow fever vaccine.

This clonotype has at least ten counts. The chain couples TRBV2 to TRBJ1-1; no clear D. This CDR3 is 11 amino acids long. Trimming removed 6 bases at V and 1 base at J, with 3 bases between. Germline-derived CDR1 and CDR2 are SNHLY and FYNNEI. CDR3 in DNA: TGTGCCAGCAGGCAGAACACTGAAGCTTTCTTT. Amino acid sequence: CASRQNTEAFF.

This clonotype was recorded a few times. V is TRBV7-2 and J is TRBJ1-2; D is unclear. The CDR3 is 12 residues long. V was clipped by 2 bases and J by 5 bases, with 6 bases between them. Looked up from germline, CDR1 is SGHTA and CDR2 is FQGNSA. The CDR3 bases are TGTGCCAGCAGCTTATCGGGGTATGGCTACACCTTC. Amino acid sequence: CASSLSGYGYTF. The full variable domain, completed using reference TRBV7-2 and TRBJ1-2, is GAGVSQSPSNKVTEKGKDVELRCDPISGHTALYWYRQSLGQGLEFLIYFQGNSAPDKSGLPSDRFSAERTGGSVSTLTIQRTQQEDSAVYLCASSLSGYGYTFGSGTRLTVV.

This clonotype was picked up many times. The chain employs TRBV7-2 and TRBJ2-5; 7 bases are a match to TRBD2. This CDR3 has 15 amino acids. The V gene's germline CDR1 is SGHTA and CDR2 FQGNSA. Trimming removed 1 base from V and 11 bases from J; junction bases left unmatched: 13. CDR3 sequence reads: CASSLDRGDGLSQYF. CDR3 DNA: TGTGCCAGCAGCTTAGATCGGGGGGATGGGTTGAGTCAGTACTTC.

This clonotype was counted ten times or more. This sequence joins TRBV27 and TRBJ2-7; D ambiguous. The CDR3 has 13 amino acids. Per germline, CDR1 MNHEY and CDR2 SMNVEV (reference sequence). Trimming cost V 0 bases and J 5 bases, with 8 bases left between them. CDR3 protein: CASSLSMGNEQYF. The CDR3 nucleotides are TGTGCCAGCAGTTTATCTATGGGGAACGAGCAGTACTTC.

The chain employs TRBV7-6 and TRBJ2-7, with D tentatively TRBD1 or TRBD2 (5 bases each). CDR3 length: 16 amino acids. Germline CDR1 and CDR2: SGHVS and FNYEAQ. V was cut by 5 bases and J by 0 bases, with 17 bases left in between. The CDR3: CASSLYRDANSYEQYV. In DNA, the CDR3 is TGTGCCAGCAGCCTTTACCGGGACGCGAACTCCTACGAGCAGTACGTC.